This note documents a single T cell receptor beta chain sequence. The antigen is undetermined. V lost 5 bases to trimming and J lost 5 bases; unmatched junction nucleotides: 9. This CDR3 has 15 amino acids. In germline, CDR1 is WSHSY, CDR2 SAAADI. Using genomic DNA as the template, TCR beta VDJ and CDR3 profiling was carried out. TCRdb redid the calling of the reads with MiXCR, one entry per CDR3 protein. Here the sample spans 90,000 to 130,000 distinct CDR3 sequences, 50% to 65% being singletons. This sample is drawn from a study of CD8+CD57+ T cells in acquired aplastic anemia. Study-level information: CD4+ and CD8+ cells, once sorted, gave DNA averaging around 3.2 ug. For CD4+ cells, healthy donors had an average of about 10.8 million reads.

The study's findings and limits: Between patients and controls, about 31 CD8+ CDR3 sequences were found in common.

Sequencing was done on a sample of sorted CD4+, CD8+, or CD8+CD57+ T cells (not recorded which) from PBMCs. The clonotype originates from a human donor in good health, serving as a control. This rearrangement joins TRBV10-2 to TRBJ2-7, with 10 bases lining up with TRBD2. CDR3 nucleotide sequence: TGCGCCAGCAGTCCTTTAAGCGGGAGGGCCAACGAGCAGTACTTC. As protein: CASSPLSGRANEQYF.